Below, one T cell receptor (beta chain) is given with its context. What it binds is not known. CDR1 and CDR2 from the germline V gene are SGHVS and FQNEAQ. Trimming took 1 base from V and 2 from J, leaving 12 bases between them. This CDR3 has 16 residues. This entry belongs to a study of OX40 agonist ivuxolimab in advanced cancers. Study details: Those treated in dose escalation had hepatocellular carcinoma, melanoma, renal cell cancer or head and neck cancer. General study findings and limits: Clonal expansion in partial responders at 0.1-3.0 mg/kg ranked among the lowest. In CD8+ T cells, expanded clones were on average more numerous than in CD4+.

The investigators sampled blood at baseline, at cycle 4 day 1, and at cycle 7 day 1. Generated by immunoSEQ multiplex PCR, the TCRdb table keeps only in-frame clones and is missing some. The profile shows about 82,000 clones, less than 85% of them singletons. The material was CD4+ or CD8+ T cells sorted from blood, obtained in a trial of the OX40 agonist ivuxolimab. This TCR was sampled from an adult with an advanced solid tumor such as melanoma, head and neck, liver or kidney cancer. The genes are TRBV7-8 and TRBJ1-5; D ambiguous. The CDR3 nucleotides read TGTGCCAGCAGCTTAGATGGCCTAAGGGGCAATCAGCCCCAGCATTTT. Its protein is CASSLDGLRGNQPQHF.